One and the same sample provided the 9 T cell receptor beta chains below, sequenced in a study of CD8 T cells in Susac syndrome. Random hexamers primed reverse transcription of roughly 0.5 to 1 ug RNA. MiXCR, run by TCRdb on the immunoSEQ multiplex PCR reads, gives a single entry per CDR3 protein. The sample lists 150,000 or so distinct CDR3 sequences; just over 90% were seen once. Source material: CD4+ T cells from PBMCs. The receptors originated from a human donor in good health.

This chain joins TRBV20-1 and TRBJ2-7, with 8 bases identical to TRBD2. CDR1 is DFQATT, CDR2 SNEGSKA, per germline (reference sequence). V lost 3 bases, J lost 6 bases, and 10 bases stayed unmatched. The CDR3 has 14 amino acids. The chain's CDR3 is CSARGSGRSSEQYF. As DNA, the CDR3 is TGCAGTGCTAGGGGAAGCGGGAGAAGCTCCGAGCAGTACTTC.

This rearrangement joins TRBV20-1 to TRBJ2-1; the D is unclear. Trimming took off 1 base at V and 2 bases at J, with 15 bases between the two ends. This CDR3 spans 16 amino acids. The germline gives CDR1 DFQATT, CDR2 SNEGSKA (reference sequence). The CDR3 sequence: CSARVLSSSAYNEQFF. CDR3 nucleotide sequence: TGCAGTGCTAGAGTTCTAAGCAGTAGTGCCTACAATGAGCAGTTCTTC.

This rearrangement joins TRBV7-2 to TRBJ2-3, with TRBD2 identical over 9 bases. Losses at the gene ends were 5 bases for V and 5 bases for J; bases not matched to a gene: 2. Germline V gene lookup returns CDR1 SGHTA and CDR2 FQGNSA. The CDR3 loop spans 13 amino acids. The DNA for the CDR3 is TGTGCCAGCAGCGGCGGGAGGGTAGATACGCAGTATTTT. Its protein product is CASSGGRVDTQYF.

The genes are TRBV7-2 and TRBJ2-7, with a tentative D call TRBD1 (6 bases). V lost 5 bases and J 2 bases, leaving 13 bases between the germline ends. Looked up from germline, CDR1 is SGHTA and CDR2 is FQGNSA. This CDR3 is 14 amino acids long. The CDR3 DNA reads as TGTGCCAGCAGCGGCCAACAGGGACCCTACGAGCAGTACTTC. It specifies CASSGQQGPYEQYF.

This clonotype occurred once. The chain combines TRBV10-3 with TRBJ1-5; a weak D match, TRBD1 (5 bases). This CDR3 region has 13 residues. Germline-derived CDR1 and CDR2 are ENHRY and SYGVKD. Trimming pared 5 bases from V and 6 bases from J, leaving 11 bases between. This chain's CDR3 is CAISRQKTQPQHF. CDR3 nucleotide sequence: TGTGCCATCAGTCGACAGAAAACTCAGCCCCAGCATTTT.

J is TRBJ2-3 and V is TRBV6-5, with 7 bases matching TRBD2. Trimming removed 8 bases from V and 0 bases from J; junction bases left unmatched: 5. Germline V gene sequence: CDR1 MNHEY, CDR2 SVGAGI. The CDR3 totals 14 residues. CDR3 bases: TGTGCCAGCTCTGCGGGAGAGAGCACAGATACGCAGTATTTT. This sequence encodes CASSAGESTDTQYF.

This chain connects TRBV6-6 to TRBJ2-7; 8 bases map to TRBD2. The CDR3 sequence is 16 residues long. The germline gives CDR1 MNHNY, CDR2 SVGAGI (reference sequence). Germline trimming cut 11 bases from V and 0 bases from J; bases unmatched to any gene: 15. The CDR3 here is CASRGGLAASSYEQYF. The CDR3 bases are TGTGCCTCACGGGGTGGACTAGCAGCTAGCTCCTACGAGCAGTACTTC.

This rearrangement joins TRBV6-1 to TRBJ2-7; 7 nucleotides align to TRBD1. The CDR3 has 16 amino acids. CDR1 and CDR2 (germline): MNHNS, SASEGT. The V segment lost 7 bases and the J segment 0 bases; nucleotides outside the gene matches: 12. The CDR3 bases are TGTGCCAGCACCCCCTACCAGGGGGACGCCTCCTACGAGCAGTACTTC. This translates into CASTPYQGDASYEQYF.

The V and J genes are TRBV30 and TRBJ2-6; D uncertain. Trimming took 5 bases from V and 0 from J, leaving 8 bases between them. Germline CDR1 reads GTSNPN; CDR2 reads SVGIG (reference sequence). The CDR3 sequence is 14 residues long. For the CDR3, the DNA is TGTGCCTGGTCCGGTTCCTCTGGGGCCAACGTCCTGACTTTC. It codes for CAWSGSSGANVLTF.